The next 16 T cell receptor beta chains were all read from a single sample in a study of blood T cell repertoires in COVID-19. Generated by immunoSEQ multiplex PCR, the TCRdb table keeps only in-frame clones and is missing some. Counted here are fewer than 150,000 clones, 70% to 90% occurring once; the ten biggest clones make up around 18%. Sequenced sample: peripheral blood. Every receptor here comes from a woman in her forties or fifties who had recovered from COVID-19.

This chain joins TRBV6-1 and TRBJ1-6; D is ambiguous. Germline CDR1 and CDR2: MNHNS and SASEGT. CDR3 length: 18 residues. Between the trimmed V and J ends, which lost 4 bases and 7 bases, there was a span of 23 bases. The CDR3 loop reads CASSAPPREGRRNSPLHF. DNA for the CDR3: TGTGCCAGCAGTGCCCCACCCCGCGAGGGTAGAAGGAATTCACCCCTCCACTTT.

The CDR3 region has the DNA TGTGCCAGCAGCTTAGAGGGGGCGAGATCCGTCCTGACTTTC. Protein sequence: CASSLEGARSVLTF. The chain is built from TRBV7-2 and TRBJ2-6; 7 bases match TRBD1. Unmatched junction bases numbered 6, after V lost 1 base and J lost 12 bases. CDR1 SGHTA and CDR2 FQGNSA come from the germline V gene. The CDR3 covers 14 residues.

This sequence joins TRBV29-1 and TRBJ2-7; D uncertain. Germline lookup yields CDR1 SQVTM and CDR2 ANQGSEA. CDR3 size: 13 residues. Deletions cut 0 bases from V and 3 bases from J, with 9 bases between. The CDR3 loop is CSVEELFSYEQYF. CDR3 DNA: TGCAGCGTTGAAGAATTATTTAGCTACGAGCAGTACTTC.

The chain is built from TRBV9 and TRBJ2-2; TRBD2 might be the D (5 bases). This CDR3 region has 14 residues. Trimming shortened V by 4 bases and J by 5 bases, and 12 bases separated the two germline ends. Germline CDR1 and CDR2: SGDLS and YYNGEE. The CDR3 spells CASSRSLATGELFF. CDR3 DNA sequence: TGTGCCAGCAGCCGGTCCCTAGCAACCGGGGAGCTGTTTTTT.

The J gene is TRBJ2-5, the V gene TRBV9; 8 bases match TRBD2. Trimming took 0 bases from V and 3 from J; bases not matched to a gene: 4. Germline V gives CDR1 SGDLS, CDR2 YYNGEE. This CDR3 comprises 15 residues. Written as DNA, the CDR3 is TGTGCCAGCAGCGTAGCTACGGGGGGGAAAGAGACCCAGTACTTC. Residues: CASSVATGGKETQYF.

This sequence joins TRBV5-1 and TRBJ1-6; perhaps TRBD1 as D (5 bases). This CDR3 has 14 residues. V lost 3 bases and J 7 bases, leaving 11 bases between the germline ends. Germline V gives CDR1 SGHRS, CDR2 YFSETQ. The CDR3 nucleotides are TGCGCCAGCAGCTCAGGGCAGACCAATTCACCCCTCCACTTT. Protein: CASSSGQTNSPLHF.

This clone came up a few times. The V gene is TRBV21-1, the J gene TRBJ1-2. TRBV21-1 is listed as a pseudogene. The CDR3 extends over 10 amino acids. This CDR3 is CARLRKGYTF. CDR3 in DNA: TGTGCCAGGTTGAGGAAAGGCTACACCTTC.

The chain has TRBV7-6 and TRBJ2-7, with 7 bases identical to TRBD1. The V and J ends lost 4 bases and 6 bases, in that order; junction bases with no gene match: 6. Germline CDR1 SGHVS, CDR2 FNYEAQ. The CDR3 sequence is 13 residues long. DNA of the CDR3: TGTGCCAGCAGCTCCCGACAGGGAATCGAGCAGTACTTC. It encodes CASSSRQGIEQYF. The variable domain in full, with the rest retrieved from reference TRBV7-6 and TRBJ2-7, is GAGVSQSPRYKVTKRGQDVALRCDPISGHVSLYWYRQALGQGPEFLTYFNYEAQQDKSGLPNDRFSAERPEGSISTLTIQRTEQRDSAMYRCASSSRQGIEQYFGPGTRLTVT.

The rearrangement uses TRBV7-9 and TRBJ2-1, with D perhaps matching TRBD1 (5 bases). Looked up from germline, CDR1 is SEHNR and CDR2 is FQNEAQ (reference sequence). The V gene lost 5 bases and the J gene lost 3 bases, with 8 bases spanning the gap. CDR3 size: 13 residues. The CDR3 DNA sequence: TGTGCCAGCAGCACCGACAGCTACAATGAGCAGTTCTTC. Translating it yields CASSTDSYNEQFF.

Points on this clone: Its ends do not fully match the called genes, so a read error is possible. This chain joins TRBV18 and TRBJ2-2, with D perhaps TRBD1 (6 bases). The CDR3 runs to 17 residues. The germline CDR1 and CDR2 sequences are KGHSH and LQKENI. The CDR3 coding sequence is TGTGCCAGCTCACCACGAGTTCCCAGGGGCGACACTGGGGAGCTGTTTTTT. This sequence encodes CASSPRVPRGDTGELFF.

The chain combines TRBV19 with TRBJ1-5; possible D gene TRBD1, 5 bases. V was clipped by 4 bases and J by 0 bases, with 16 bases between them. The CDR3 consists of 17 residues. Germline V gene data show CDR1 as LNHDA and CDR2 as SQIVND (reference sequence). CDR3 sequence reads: CASSTLLGALSNQPQHF. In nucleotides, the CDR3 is TGTGCCAGTAGTACCCTTCTAGGGGCACTTAGCAATCAGCCCCAGCATTTT.

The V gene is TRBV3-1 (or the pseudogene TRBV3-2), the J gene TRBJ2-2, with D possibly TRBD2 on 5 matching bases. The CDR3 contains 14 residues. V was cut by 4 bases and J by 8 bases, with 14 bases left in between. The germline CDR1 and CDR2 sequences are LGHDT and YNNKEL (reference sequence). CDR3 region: CASSLLSGSGELFF. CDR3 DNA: TGTGCCAGCAGCCTCCTCAGCGGATCGGGGGAGCTGTTTTTT.

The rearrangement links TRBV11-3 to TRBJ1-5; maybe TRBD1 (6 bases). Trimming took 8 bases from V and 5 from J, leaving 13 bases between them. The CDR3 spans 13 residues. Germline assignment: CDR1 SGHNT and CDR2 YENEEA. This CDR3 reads CASSGGPDQPQHF. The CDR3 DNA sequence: TGTGCCAGCTCGGGGGGCCCGGATCAGCCCCAGCATTTT.

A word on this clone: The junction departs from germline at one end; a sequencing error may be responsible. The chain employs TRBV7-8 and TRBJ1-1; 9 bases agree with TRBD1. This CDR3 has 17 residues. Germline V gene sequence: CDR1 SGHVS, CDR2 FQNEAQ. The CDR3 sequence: CASSATGGPEGSTKAFF. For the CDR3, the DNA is TGTGCCAGCAGCGCTACAGGGGGCCCTGAAGGATCCACTAAAGCTTTCTTT. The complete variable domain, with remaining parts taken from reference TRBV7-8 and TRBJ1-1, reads GAGVSQSPRYKVAKRGQDVALRCDPISGHVSLFWYQQALGQGPEFLTYFQNEAQLDKSGLPSDRFFAERPEGSVSTLKIQRTQQEDSAVYLCASSATGGPEGSTKAFFGQGTRLTVV.

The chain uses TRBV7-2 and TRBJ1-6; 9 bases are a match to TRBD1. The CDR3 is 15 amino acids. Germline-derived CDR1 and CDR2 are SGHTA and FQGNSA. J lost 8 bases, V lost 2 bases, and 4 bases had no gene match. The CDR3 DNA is TGTGCCAGCAGCTTAACAGGGGGCACGGATTCACCCCTCCACTTT. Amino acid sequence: CASSLTGGTDSPLHF. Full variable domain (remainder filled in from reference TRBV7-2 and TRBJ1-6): GAGVSQSPSNKVTEKGKDVELRCDPISGHTALYWYRQSLGQGLEFLIYFQGNSAPDKSGLPSDRFSAERTGGSVSTLTIQRTQQEDSAVYLCASSLTGGTDSPLHFGNGTRLTVT.

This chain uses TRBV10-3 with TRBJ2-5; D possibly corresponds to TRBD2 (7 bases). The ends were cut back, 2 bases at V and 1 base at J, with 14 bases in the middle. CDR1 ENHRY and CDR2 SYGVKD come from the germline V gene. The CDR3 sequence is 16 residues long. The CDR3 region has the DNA TGTGCCATCAGTGAGGACGGGGGGCTGTTCCAAGAGACCCAGTACTTC. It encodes CAISEDGGLFQETQYF.